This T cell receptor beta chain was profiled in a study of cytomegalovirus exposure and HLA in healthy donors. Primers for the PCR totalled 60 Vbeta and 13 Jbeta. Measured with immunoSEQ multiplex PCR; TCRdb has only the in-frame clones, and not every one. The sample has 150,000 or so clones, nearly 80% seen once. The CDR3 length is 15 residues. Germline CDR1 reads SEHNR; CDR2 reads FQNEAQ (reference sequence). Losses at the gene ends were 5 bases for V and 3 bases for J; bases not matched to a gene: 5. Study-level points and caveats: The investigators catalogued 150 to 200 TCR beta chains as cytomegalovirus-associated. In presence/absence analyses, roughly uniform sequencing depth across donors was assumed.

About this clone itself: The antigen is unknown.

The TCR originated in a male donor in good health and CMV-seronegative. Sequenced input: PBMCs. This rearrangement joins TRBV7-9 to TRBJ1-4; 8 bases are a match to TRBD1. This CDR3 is CASSLGQGPNEKLFF. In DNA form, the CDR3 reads TGTGCCAGCAGCCTTGGACAGGGACCTAATGAAAAACTGTTTTTT.